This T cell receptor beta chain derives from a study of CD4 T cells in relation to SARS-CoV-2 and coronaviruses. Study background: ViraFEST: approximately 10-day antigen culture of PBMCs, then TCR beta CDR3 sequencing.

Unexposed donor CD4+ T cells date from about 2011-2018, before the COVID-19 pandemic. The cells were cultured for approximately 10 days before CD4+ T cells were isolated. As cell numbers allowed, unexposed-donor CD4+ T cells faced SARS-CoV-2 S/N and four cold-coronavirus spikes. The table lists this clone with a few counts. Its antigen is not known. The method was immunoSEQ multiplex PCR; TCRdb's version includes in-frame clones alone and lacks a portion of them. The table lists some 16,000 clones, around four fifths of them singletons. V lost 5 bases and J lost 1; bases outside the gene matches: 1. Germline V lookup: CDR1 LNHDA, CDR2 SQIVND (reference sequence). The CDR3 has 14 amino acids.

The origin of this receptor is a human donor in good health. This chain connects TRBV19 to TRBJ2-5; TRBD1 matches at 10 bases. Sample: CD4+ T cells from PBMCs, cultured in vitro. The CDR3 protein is CASSDRGLQETQYF. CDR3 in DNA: TGTGCCAGTAGTGACAGGGGGCTCCAAGAGACCCAGTACTTC.